Below, one T cell receptor (beta chain) is given with its context. Its specificity is unknown. The sample comes from a study of cytomegalovirus exposure and HLA in healthy donors. Study outcomes and limitations: Most CMV-associated TCR beta chains were later found to appear HLA-restricted.

The primer mix had 60 Vbeta and 13 Jbeta primers. Only in-frame clones appear in the TCRdb table, and some are missing; sequencing was by immunoSEQ multiplex PCR. The repertoire has 200,000 or so clones, about 79% of them found once; the top ten carry under 2%. The sample taken for sequencing was PBMCs. This clonotype was sampled from a man aged 18 to 30 in good health and CMV-seronegative.

The CDR3 here is CAGSVWTSEKTQYF. The CDR3 bases are TGTGCGGGTAGTGTGTGGACTAGCGAAAAAACACAGTACTTC. The V and J genes are TRBV7-9 and TRBJ2-5; 9 positions agree with TRBD2. The CDR3 covers 14 residues. Germline V gives CDR1 SEHNR, CDR2 FQNEAQ (reference sequence).